The 19 T cell receptor beta chains reported below all come from one sample, sequenced in a study of cytomegalovirus exposure and HLA in healthy donors. The assay was immunoSEQ multiplex PCR, and TCRdb's table has in-frame clones only and misses some. Of roughly 52,000 clones listed, 75% to 95% are singletons. Sequencing was carried out using PBMCs. The receptor source for this set is a man aged 18 to 29 in good health and CMV-seronegative.

V and J are TRBV11-1 and TRBJ2-7, with a tentative D call TRBD2 (5 bases). V gave up 1 base and J gave up 2 bases, with 12 bases separating them. Germline CDR1 SGHAT, CDR2 FQDESV (reference sequence). The CDR3 loop spans 15 amino acids. Written as DNA, the CDR3 is TGTGCCAGCAGCTTAGGGTCGGGAAGAACCTACGAGCAGTACTTC. Its translation: CASSLGSGRTYEQYF.

The rearrangement uses TRBV2 and TRBJ2-4, with 8 bases aligning to TRBD2. CDR3 size: 16 residues. The trim removed 4 bases at V and 6 bases at J, leaving 11 bases unmatched. Germline CDR1 SNHLY, CDR2 FYNNEI. The CDR3 DNA reads TGTGCCAGCAGTGGTACCCGGGCGGGAGGTATAAACATTCAGTACTTC. It codes for CASSGTRAGGINIQYF.

This chain connects TRBV2 to TRBJ2-3; D not resolved. CDR1 is SNHLY, CDR2 FYNNEI, per germline. The length of the CDR3 is 17 residues. The ends were cut back, 6 bases at V and 2 bases at J, with 21 bases in the middle. The CDR3 reads CASSPPGPNIPTDTQYF. CDR3 in DNA: TGTGCCAGCAGCCCCCCGGGTCCCAACATTCCCACAGATACGCAGTATTTT.

This sequence joins TRBV2 and TRBJ2-7; 13 bases align to TRBD2. CDR3 length equals 15 residues. The germline gives CDR1 SNHLY, CDR2 FYNNEI. V dropped 6 bases and J dropped 1; count of bases not matched to a gene: 3. The DNA for the CDR3 is TGTGCCAGCAGACCGGGACTAGCGGGGTCCTACGAGCAGTACTTC. This codes for CASRPGLAGSYEQYF. Using reference TRBV2 and TRBJ2-7 for the parts outside the CDR3, the full variable domain is EPEVTQTPSHQVTQMGQEVILRCVPISNHLYFYWYRQILGQKVEFLVSFYNNEISEKSEIFDDQFSVERPDGSNFTLKIRSTKLEDSAMYFCASRPGLAGSYEQYFGPGTRLTVT.

CDR3 in amino acids: CASRLARTTDTQYF. The DNA for the CDR3 is TGTGCCAGTCGACTAGCGCGTACCACAGATACGCAGTATTTT. The chain links TRBV19 to TRBJ2-3, with 8 bases that match TRBD2. Germline loops: CDR1 LNHDA, CDR2 SQIVND (reference sequence). V was clipped by 8 bases and J by 2 bases; unmatched bases: 6. The CDR3 runs to 14 residues. Full variable domain (missing parts from reference TRBV19 and TRBJ2-3): DGGITQSPKYLFRKEGQNVTLSCEQNLNHDAMYWYRQDPGQGLRLIYYSQIVNDFQKGDIAEGYSVSREKKESFPLTVTSAQKNPTAFYLCASRLARTTDTQYFGPGTRLTVL.

A remark on this clone: A read error may account for a junction end that differs from germline. The genes are TRBV30 and TRBJ2-7; 11 nucleotides match TRBD2. CDR3 length: 16 residues. Germline loops: CDR1 GTSNPN, CDR2 SVGIG (reference sequence). In DNA, the CDR3 is TGTGCCTGGAGTGTACTTACTAGCGGGAGATCCTCCGAGCAGTACTTC. It specifies CAWSVLTSGRSSEQYF.

This clone occurred a few times. The V gene is TRBV6-1, the J gene TRBJ2-2; 11 nucleotides align to TRBD1. This CDR3 has 15 residues. Losses at the gene ends were 7 bases for V and 7 bases for J; bases not matched to a gene: 8. Per germline, CDR1 MNHNS and CDR2 SASEGT. CDR3: CASTGQGALGGELFF. The CDR3 coding sequence is TGTGCCAGCACCGGACAGGGGGCGCTGGGCGGGGAGCTGTTTTTT.

The chain uses TRBV4-1 and TRBJ2-5; a possible D gene is TRBD2 (6 bases). The CDR3 runs to 13 residues. Trimming left V 3 bases short and J 4 bases short, with 9 bases between. In germline, CDR1 is MGHRA, CDR2 YSYEKL. The CDR3: CASSQAGGETQYF. In DNA, the CDR3 is TGCGCCAGCAGCCAGGCCGGGGGAGAGACCCAGTACTTC.

The V and J genes are TRBV19 and TRBJ2-2, with 7 bases fitting TRBD1. Trimming took 3 bases from V and 3 from J; bases not matched to a gene: 7. The CDR3 is 16 residues long. CDR1 is LNHDA and CDR2 is SQIVND in the germline V gene (reference sequence). This chain's CDR3 is CASSMEGGVDTGELFF. CDR3 bases: TGTGCCAGTAGTATGGAAGGGGGCGTGGACACCGGGGAGCTGTTTTTT.

This clone occurred a few times. The gene calls are TRBV7-2 and TRBJ2-7; D is uncertain. CDR1 and CDR2 from the germline V gene are SGHTA and FQGNSA. Deletions cut 0 bases from V and 3 bases from J, with 6 bases between. The CDR3 consists of 13 residues. CDR3 coding DNA: TGTGCCAGCAGCTTAGCAGCTGGCTACGAGCAGTACTTC. Translating gives CASSLAAGYEQYF.

The rearrangement links TRBV18 to TRBJ1-1, with D possibly being TRBD1 (5 bases). Germline V gene data show CDR1 as KGHSH and CDR2 as LQKENI. CDR3 length: 17 residues. V dropped 3 bases and J dropped 1 base, with 18 bases sitting between them. The CDR3 region has the DNA TGTGCCAGCTCACCGGGACTTCCGTCTGCCGGGAACACTGAAGCTTTCTTT. Its protein product is CASSPGLPSAGNTEAFF.

The chain uses TRBV19 and TRBJ2-1, with 10 bases aligning to TRBD2. The junction had 18 bases not matched to a gene; V was cut back by 4 bases and J by 0 bases. CDR1 is LNHDA, CDR2 SQIVND, per germline (reference sequence). This CDR3 is 21 amino acids long. CDR3 loop: CASSRILAGDRFTSSYNEQFF. CDR3 DNA sequence: TGTGCCAGTAGTAGGATTCTAGCGGGAGACCGGTTCACCTCCTCCTACAATGAGCAGTTCTTC.

The chain links TRBV13 to TRBJ2-7; 7 positions agree with TRBD1. The CDR3 is 15 amino acids. The V gene's germline CDR1 is PRHDT and CDR2 FYEKMQ (reference sequence). V trimming: 1 base; J trimming: 4 bases; junction bases outside the gene matches: 7. CDR3 sequence: CASSLVGGLAYEQYF. CDR3 DNA: TGTGCCAGCAGCTTAGTAGGGGGCTTGGCGTACGAGCAGTACTTC. Using reference TRBV13 and TRBJ2-7 for the parts outside the CDR3, the full variable domain is AAGVIQSPRHLIKEKRETATLKCYPIPRHDTVYWYQQGPGQDPQFLISFYEKMQSDKGSIPDRFSAQQFSDYHSELNMSSLELGDSALYFCASSLVGGLAYEQYFGPGTRLTVT.

The chain carries TRBV19 and TRBJ1-5; the D is unclear. Between the trimmed V and J ends, which lost 1 base and 7 bases, there was a span of 11 bases. Germline V gives CDR1 LNHDA, CDR2 SQIVND (reference sequence). The CDR3 contains 14 residues. The CDR3 region is CASSIGVTGQPQHF. CDR3 coding DNA: TGTGCCAGTAGTATAGGCGTAACGGGACAGCCCCAGCATTTT.

This chain uses TRBV9 with TRBJ1-2; 7 bases fit TRBD1. The CDR3 runs 15 residues. CDR1 and CDR2 (germline): SGDLS, YYNGEE. With 5 bases clipped from V and 4 bases from J, the junction kept 11 bases outside the gene matches. The CDR3 DNA is TGTGCCAGCAGTCGTAACAGGGGCCCCGGCTATGGCTACACCTTC. This sequence encodes CASSRNRGPGYGYTF.

The chain couples TRBV28 to TRBJ2-7, with 7 nucleotides matching TRBD2. The CDR3 runs to 15 residues. In germline, CDR1 is MDHEN, CDR2 SYDVKM. Losses at the gene ends were 5 bases for V and 4 bases for J; bases not matched to a gene: 11. The CDR3 DNA follows: TGTGCCAGCAGTCCATCGGTGCTAGCGGTATACGAGCAGTACTTC. This translates into CASSPSVLAVYEQYF.

The chain is built from TRBV4-1 and TRBJ2-4, with D possibly matching TRBD2 (6 bases). The CDR3 contains 16 residues. V shed 4 bases and J shed 5 bases, with 18 bases lying between them. Germline CDR1 MGHRA, CDR2 YSYEKL. The CDR3: CASSRPGLRDENIQYF. The CDR3 DNA follows: TGCGCCAGCAGCCGCCCCGGCTTGCGGGATGAAAACATTCAGTACTTC.

This clone has a single count. Written as DNA, the CDR3 is TGTGCCAGCAGCTTAGGACAGTTTTACGAGCAGTACTTC. Amino acids: CASSLGQFYEQYF. The rearrangement joins TRBV7-2 to TRBJ2-7, with a weak D call TRBD1 (5 bases). CDR3 length: 13 residues. V was trimmed by 1 base and J by 4 bases, leaving 8 bases between them. Looked up from germline, CDR1 is SGHTA and CDR2 is FQGNSA.

The V call is TRBV1, the J call TRBJ1-5; the DNA was not used to check the table's D call, TRBD1. TRBV1 corresponds to a pseudogene. The CDR3 length is 16 residues. CDR3 residues: CTSSPTDRGSNQPQHF. The CDR3 nucleotides read TGCACCAGCAGCCCCACGGACAGGGGGAGCAATCAGCCCCAGCATTTT.